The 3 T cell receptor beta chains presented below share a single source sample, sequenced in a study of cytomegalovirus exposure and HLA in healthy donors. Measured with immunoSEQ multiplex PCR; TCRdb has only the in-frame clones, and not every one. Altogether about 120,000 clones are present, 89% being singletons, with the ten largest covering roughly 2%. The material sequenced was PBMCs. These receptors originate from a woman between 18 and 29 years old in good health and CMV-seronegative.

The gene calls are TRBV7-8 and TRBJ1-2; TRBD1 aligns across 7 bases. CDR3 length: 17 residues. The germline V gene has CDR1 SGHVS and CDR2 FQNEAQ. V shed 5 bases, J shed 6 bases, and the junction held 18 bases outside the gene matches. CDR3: CASSARPMQGVIDGYTF. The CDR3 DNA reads TGTGCCAGCAGCGCGCGACCCATGCAGGGGGTAATCGATGGCTACACCTTC. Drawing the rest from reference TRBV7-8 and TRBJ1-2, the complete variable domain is GAGVSQSPRYKVAKRGQDVALRCDPISGHVSLFWYQQALGQGPEFLTYFQNEAQLDKSGLPSDRFFAERPEGSVSTLKIQRTQQEDSAVYLCASSARPMQGVIDGYTFGSGTRLTVV.

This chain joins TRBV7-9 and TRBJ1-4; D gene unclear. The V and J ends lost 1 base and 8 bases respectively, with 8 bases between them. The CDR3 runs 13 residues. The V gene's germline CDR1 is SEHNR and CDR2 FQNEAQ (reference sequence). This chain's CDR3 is CASSLGNGEKLFF. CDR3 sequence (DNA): TGTGCCAGCAGCTTAGGGAACGGGGAAAAACTGTTTTTT.

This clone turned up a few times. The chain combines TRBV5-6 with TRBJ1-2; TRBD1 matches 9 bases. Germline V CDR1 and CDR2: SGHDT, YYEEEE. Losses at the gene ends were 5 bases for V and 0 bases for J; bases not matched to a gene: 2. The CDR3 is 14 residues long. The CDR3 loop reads CASSWDRANYGYTF. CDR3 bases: TGTGCCAGCAGTTGGGACAGGGCTAACTATGGCTACACCTTC.